This TCR beta chain appears in the sequencing data of a study of cytomegalovirus exposure and HLA in healthy donors. Whole-study results and caveats: Specificity for CMV antigens was confirmed in vitro for three of the CMV-associated chains. At a 0.05 false discovery rate, a later analysis found approximately 15,000 TCR beta sequences to be associated with HLA alleles.

A multiplex PCR was run with 60 Vbeta primers and 13 Jbeta primers. Only in-frame clones appear in the TCRdb table, and some are missing; sequencing was by immunoSEQ multiplex PCR. The sample holds roughly 130,000 clones; roughly 83% are singletons and the top ten take 2% to 2.5%. As regards this clone: What it binds is unknown.

Material: PBMCs. The receptor was isolated from a man aged 18 to 29 in good health and CMV-seronegative.

This CDR3 reads CASSPTSVPTDTQYF. The CDR3 DNA reads as TGCGCCAGCAGCCCTACTAGCGTACCCACAGATACGCAGTATTTT. The chain joins TRBV5-1 to TRBJ2-3; 7 nucleotides match TRBD2. V was clipped by 4 bases and J by 2 bases; unmatched bases: 7. Germline values: CDR1 SGHRS, CDR2 YFSETQ. The CDR3 consists of 15 residues.